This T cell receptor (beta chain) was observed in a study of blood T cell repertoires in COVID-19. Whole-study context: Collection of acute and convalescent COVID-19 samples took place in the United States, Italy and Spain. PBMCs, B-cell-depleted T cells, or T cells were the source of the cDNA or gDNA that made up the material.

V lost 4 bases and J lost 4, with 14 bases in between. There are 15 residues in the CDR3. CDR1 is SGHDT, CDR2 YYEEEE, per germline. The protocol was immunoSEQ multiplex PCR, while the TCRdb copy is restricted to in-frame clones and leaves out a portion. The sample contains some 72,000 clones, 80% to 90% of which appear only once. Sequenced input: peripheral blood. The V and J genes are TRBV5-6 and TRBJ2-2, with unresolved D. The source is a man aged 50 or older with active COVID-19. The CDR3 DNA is TGTGCCAGCAGCCACAGCTCCTTCGGCACCGGGGAGCTGTTTTTT. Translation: CASSHSSFGTGELFF.